This T cell receptor (beta chain) was found in a study of shared clonotypes between healthy human individuals. This clone was found once. An end of the junction differs from the germline gene, which may be a read error. Using immunoSEQ multiplex PCR, the repertoire was profiled, and TCRdb retains in-frame clones only, with some absent. The sample contains over a million clones, 70% to 80% of which appear only once. The length of the CDR3 is 14 residues. Germline assignment: CDR1 LNHDA and CDR2 SQIVND (reference sequence). The investigators split CD4+ cells into a CD45RA+ naive subset and a CD45RA-negative memory subset.

The V gene is TRBV19, the J gene TRBJ1-2; possible D gene TRBD1, 5 bases. Sequences were obtained from memory CD4+ T cells sorted from blood. This sample's subset: CD45RA-negative fraction. This receptor was taken from a man aged 18 to 35 in good health. CDR3 bases: TGTGCCAGTAGTATCCGGGGGTCTAAGTATGGCTACACCTTC. Translation: CASSIRGSKYGYTF.